These T cell receptor beta chains were read from a single sample in a study of OX40 agonist ivuxolimab in advanced cancers. Method: immunoSEQ multiplex PCR; TCRdb's copy keeps in-frame clones and lacks some. The repertoire holds about 97,000 clones, with roughly 90% as singletons. Specimen: CD4+ or CD8+ T cells sorted from blood, collected in a trial of the OX40 agonist ivuxolimab. The receptors stem from an adult with an advanced solid tumor such as melanoma, head and neck, liver or kidney cancer. Each CDR3 is given with its conserved first and last residue. The order of the fields is clone size, V gene, J gene, D gene, CDR3 protein, CDR3 DNA. D genes are given only for firm matches. Expanded clones get a size class; other rows say once, few or many, or leave the size out.

clone size: -
V gene: TRBV6-6
J gene: TRBJ1-1
D gene: TRBD1
CDR3 protein: CASSYLDRGEAFF
CDR3 DNA: TGTGCCAGCAGTTACTTGGACAGGGGTGAAGCTTTCTTT

clone size: -
V gene: TRBV2
J gene: TRBJ2-1
D gene: -
CDR3 protein: CASSVVQNEQFF
CDR3 DNA: TGTGCCAGCAGTGTGGTTCAGAATGAGCAGTTCTTC

clone size: -
V gene: TRBV19
J gene: TRBJ2-3
D gene: -
CDR3 protein: CASSPTGKGRTDTQYF
CDR3 DNA: TGTGCCAGTAGTCCGACCGGCAAGGGACGCACAGATACGCAGTATTTT

clone size: once
V gene: TRBV5-4
J gene: TRBJ1-6
D gene: -
CDR3 protein: CASSLDQDNSPLHF
CDR3 DNA: TGTGCCAGCAGCTTGGACCAGGATAATTCACCCCTCCACTTT

clone size: -
V gene: TRBV18
J gene: TRBJ2-1
D gene: -
CDR3 protein: CASSPRSGSYEQFF
CDR3 DNA: TGTGCCAGCTCACCCCGATCCGGGAGCTATGAGCAGTTCTTC

clone size: -
V gene: TRBV5-1
J gene: TRBJ2-1
D gene: -
CDR3 protein: CASSSDPSASTNEQFF
CDR3 DNA: TGCGCCAGCAGCTCGGACCCTAGCGCATCTACGAATGAGCAGTTCTTC

clone size: -
V gene: TRBV9
J gene: TRBJ2-1
D gene: -
CDR3 protein: CASSLTEYNEQFF
CDR3 DNA: TGTGCCAGCAGCTTGACAGAATACAATGAGCAGTTCTTC

clone size: -
V gene: TRBV2
J gene: TRBJ2-4
D gene: -
CDR3 protein: CASSETATVLAKNIQYF
CDR3 DNA: TGTGCCAGCAGTGAAACAGCGACAGTTCTAGCCAAAAACATTCAGTACTTC

clone size: -
V gene: TRBV6-5
J gene: TRBJ2-5
D gene: -
CDR3 protein: CASGANSETQYF
CDR3 DNA: TGTGCCAGCGGGGCCAACTCAGAGACCCAGTACTTC

clone size: -
V gene: TRBV2
J gene: TRBJ2-7
D gene: TRBD1
CDR3 protein: CASSLSGTVTVEQYF
CDR3 DNA: TGTGCCAGCAGTTTGTCCGGGACAGTTACCGTCGAGCAGTACTTC

clone size: -
V gene: TRBV5-1
J gene: TRBJ2-4
D gene: TRBD2
CDR3 protein: CASSLVPHQRGGLRMNIQYF
CDR3 DNA: TGCGCCAGCAGCTTGGTCCCCCATCAGCGGGGGGGCCTTAGGATGAACATTCAGTACTTC

clone size: -
V gene: TRBV11-2
J gene: TRBJ1-1
D gene: -
CDR3 protein: CASSLGGIPEAFF
CDR3 DNA: TGTGCCAGCAGCTTAGGGGGTATCCCTGAAGCTTTCTTT

clone size: -
V gene: TRBV28
J gene: TRBJ2-2
D gene: -
CDR3 protein: CASMRSTGELFF
CDR3 DNA: TGTGCCAGCATGCGGTCCACCGGGGAGCTGTTTTTT

clone size: few
V gene: TRBV15
J gene: TRBJ1-5
D gene: -
CDR3 protein: CATSKRRPGTDHQPQHF
CDR3 DNA: TGTGCCACCAGCAAACGCCGGCCGGGGACGGACCATCAGCCCCAGCATTTT

clone size: -
V gene: TRBV7-2
J gene: TRBJ2-5
D gene: -
CDR3 protein: CASSPGETQYF
CDR3 DNA: TGTGCCAGCAGCCCCGGGGAGACCCAGTACTTC

clone size: few
V gene: TRBV9
J gene: TRBJ2-2
D gene: TRBD1
CDR3 protein: CASRKTGGPTGELFF
CDR3 DNA: TGTGCCAGCAGAAAGACAGGGGGCCCCACCGGGGAGCTGTTTTTT

clone size: -
V gene: TRBV27
J gene: TRBJ1-5
D gene: TRBD1
CDR3 protein: CASSPQGYYQPQHF
CDR3 DNA: TGTGCCAGCAGCCCACAGGGGTACTACCAGCCCCAGCATTTT

clone size: -
V gene: TRBV29-1
J gene: TRBJ2-7
D gene: -
CDR3 protein: CSGGHAYEQYF
CDR3 DNA: TGCAGCGGTGGACATGCCTACGAGCAGTACTTC

clone size: -
V gene: TRBV18
J gene: TRBJ2-1
D gene: -
CDR3 protein: CASSPLPRDSQFF
CDR3 DNA: TGTGCCAGCTCACCTCTCCCCCGGGACTCACAGTTCTTC

clone size: -
V gene: TRBV14
J gene: TRBJ1-2
D gene: -
CDR3 protein: CASSQVPGGDPNGYTF
CDR3 DNA: TGTGCCAGCAGCCAAGTCCCAGGCGGGGACCCAAATGGCTACACCTTC

clone size: -
V gene: TRBV6-1
J gene: TRBJ1-1
D gene: TRBD1
CDR3 protein: CASSALGQINTEAFF
CDR3 DNA: TGTGCCAGCAGTGCCCTGGGACAGATCAACACTGAAGCTTTCTTT

clone size: -
V gene: TRBV7-9
J gene: TRBJ1-1
D gene: -
CDR3 protein: CASSLASRATEAFF
CDR3 DNA: TGTGCCAGCAGCTTAGCGAGTCGAGCCACTGAAGCTTTCTTT

clone size: -
V gene: TRBV10-2
J gene: TRBJ2-7
D gene: TRBD2
CDR3 protein: CASTPERGGREQYF
CDR3 DNA: TGCGCCAGCACTCCCGAGCGGGGGGGCCGCGAGCAGTACTTC

clone size: -
V gene: TRBV18
J gene: TRBJ1-2
D gene: -
CDR3 protein: CASSPRGTLIIPIGYTF
CDR3 DNA: TGTGCCAGCTCACCACGGGGGACGCTAATTATACCGATAGGCTACACCTTC

clone size: -
V gene: TRBV5-1
J gene: TRBJ2-2
D gene: -
CDR3 protein: CASSVDIGTGELFF
CDR3 DNA: TGCGCCAGCAGCGTAGACATCGGGACCGGGGAGCTGTTTTTT

clone size: -
V gene: TRBV11-3
J gene: TRBJ1-3
D gene: -
CDR3 protein: CASSLDFQNTIYF
CDR3 DNA: TGTGCCAGCAGCTTAGATTTTCAGAACACCATATATTTT

clone size: few
V gene: TRBV6-5
J gene: TRBJ1-1
D gene: -
CDR3 protein: CASRRLENTEAFF
CDR3 DNA: TGTGCCAGCAGACGCCTAGAGAACACTGAAGCTTTCTTT

clone size: -
V gene: TRBV4-1
J gene: TRBJ2-1
D gene: -
CDR3 protein: CASSQGDLRDEQFF
CDR3 DNA: TGCGCCAGCAGCCAAGGGGACCTGAGGGATGAGCAGTTCTTC

clone size: -
V gene: TRBV19
J gene: TRBJ1-5
D gene: TRBD1
CDR3 protein: CASSIQAGQTMGQPQHF
CDR3 DNA: TGTGCCAGTAGTATACAGGCGGGACAGACAATGGGTCAGCCCCAGCATTTT

clone size: -
V gene: TRBV10-1
J gene: TRBJ1-1
D gene: -
CDR3 protein: CATYRTVTEAFF
CDR3 DNA: TGCGCCACCTACAGGACAGTCACTGAAGCTTTCTTT

clone size: -
V gene: TRBV9
J gene: TRBJ2-7
D gene: TRBD1
CDR3 protein: CASSPRQGAAYEQYF
CDR3 DNA: TGTGCCAGCAGCCCTCGACAGGGAGCGGCCTACGAGCAGTACTTC

clone size: -
V gene: TRBV30
J gene: TRBJ2-5
D gene: -
CDR3 protein: CAWSVGLGGETQYF
CDR3 DNA: TGTGCCTGGAGTGTGGGGCTCGGTGGAGAGACCCAGTACTTC

clone size: medium-sized
V gene: TRBV13
J gene: TRBJ2-1
D gene: TRBD2
CDR3 protein: CASRHSGSGVHNEQFF
CDR3 DNA: TGTGCCAGCAGGCATAGCGGGAGTGGGGTCCACAATGAGCAGTTCTTC

clone size: -
V gene: TRBV6-5
J gene: TRBJ1-5
D gene: -
CDR3 protein: CASSYGPGQPQHF
CDR3 DNA: TGTGCCAGCAGTTACGGACCGGGGCAGCCCCAGCATTTT

clone size: -
V gene: TRBV11-2
J gene: TRBJ2-1
D gene: -
CDR3 protein: CASSFHSGTQEQFF
CDR3 DNA: TGTGCCAGCAGCTTTCATTCAGGGACACAGGAGCAGTTCTTC

clone size: -
V gene: TRBV5-1
J gene: TRBJ2-3
D gene: -
CDR3 protein: CASSQGLSSSTDTQYF
CDR3 DNA: TGCGCCAGCAGCCAGGGACTCTCGTCTAGCACAGATACGCAGTATTTT

clone size: -
V gene: TRBV18
J gene: TRBJ2-2
D gene: TRBD2
CDR3 protein: CASSPGTSEAGELFF
CDR3 DNA: TGTGCCAGCTCACCAGGGACTAGCGAGGCCGGGGAGCTGTTTTTT

clone size: once
V gene: TRBV5-6
J gene: TRBJ1-3
D gene: -
CDR3 protein: CASSLSMIGLSGNTIYF
CDR3 DNA: TGTGCCAGCAGCTTGTCCATGATAGGGTTATCTGGAAACACCATATATTTT

clone size: -
V gene: TRBV4-1
J gene: TRBJ1-4
D gene: -
CDR3 protein: CASSQVNGGEKLFF
CDR3 DNA: TGCGCCAGCAGCCAAGTTAACGGAGGGGAAAAACTGTTTTTT

clone size: -
V gene: TRBV7-3
J gene: TRBJ2-7
D gene: -
CDR3 protein: CASSVQGSYEQYF
CDR3 DNA: TGTGCCAGCAGCGTACAGGGATCCTACGAGCAGTACTTC

clone size: -
V gene: TRBV18
J gene: TRBJ1-4
D gene: -
CDR3 protein: CASSPGGEKLFF
CDR3 DNA: TGTGCCAGCTCACCGGGGGGTGAAAAACTGTTTTTT

clone size: -
V gene: TRBV5-1
J gene: TRBJ2-1
D gene: TRBD1
CDR3 protein: CASSWGQGGNEQFF
CDR3 DNA: TGCGCCAGCAGCTGGGGACAGGGGGGAAATGAGCAGTTCTTC

clone size: -
V gene: TRBV30
J gene: TRBJ1-6
D gene: -
CDR3 protein: CAWGVSYNSPLHF
CDR3 DNA: TGTGCCTGGGGGGTATCCTATAATTCACCCCTCCACTTT

clone size: few
V gene: TRBV6-1
J gene: TRBJ2-7
D gene: -
CDR3 protein: CASRGFGYSYEQYF
CDR3 DNA: TGTGCCAGCAGGGGGTTCGGATATTCCTACGAGCAGTACTTC

clone size: -
V gene: TRBV19
J gene: TRBJ2-7
D gene: TRBD2
CDR3 protein: CASSRGTSAYEQYF
CDR3 DNA: TGTGCCAGTAGTAGGGGGACTAGCGCATACGAGCAGTACTTC

clone size: -
V gene: TRBV6-5
J gene: TRBJ1-1
D gene: -
CDR3 protein: CASSIRTANTEAFF
CDR3 DNA: TGTGCCAGCAGTATTCGGACGGCGAACACTGAAGCTTTCTTT

clone size: -
V gene: TRBV5-1
J gene: TRBJ2-7
D gene: -
CDR3 protein: CASKSAAGDEQYF
CDR3 DNA: TGCGCCAGCAAAAGCGCAGCCGGAGACGAGCAGTACTTC

clone size: -
V gene: TRBV30
J gene: TRBJ1-1
D gene: -
CDR3 protein: CAWTWEFTEAFF
CDR3 DNA: TGTGCCTGGACGTGGGAGTTCACTGAAGCTTTCTTT